This is a list of T cell receptor beta chains from one sample in a study of cytomegalovirus exposure and HLA in healthy donors. Repertoires were generated with immunoSEQ multiplex PCR, while TCRdb's copy carries only in-frame clones and drops some. The data hold about 180,000 clones, with about four fifths observed a single time. The material sequenced was PBMCs. The receptor set was obtained from a man aged 40-55 years in good health and CMV-seronegative. The CDR3 runs from the conserved cysteine through the conserved F or W. The D gene is left open where the match is weak. The listing skips clone size in some rows; elsewhere it reads once, few, many or a size class.

v_call	clone_size	j_call	d_call	cdr3_aa	cdr3_nt
TRBV7-2	NA	TRBJ2-3	TRBD2	CASSSGGLAGTQYF	TGTGCCAGCAGCTCCGGCGGACTAGCCGGTACGCAGTATTTT
TRBV5-1	NA	TRBJ1-1	NA	CASSSVELGSTEAFF	TGCGCCAGCAGCTCGGTTGAGTTGGGGAGCACTGAAGCTTTCTTT
TRBV11-3	NA	TRBJ1-2	TRBD1	CASSSSSGTDSLGYTF	TGTGCCAGCAGTTCCTCTTCCGGGACAGACTCTCTTGGCTACACCTTC
TRBV28	NA	TRBJ2-1	TRBD1	CASMGQHNEQFF	TGTGCCAGTATGGGACAGCACAATGAGCAGTTCTTC
TRBV6-5	NA	TRBJ1-5	TRBD1	CASSIDRASNQPQHF	TGTGCCAGCAGTATCGACAGGGCCAGCAATCAGCCCCAGCATTTT
TRBV28	NA	TRBJ2-6	NA	CASTIRGTGANVLTF	TGTGCCAGCACCATAAGGGGTACTGGGGCCAACGTCCTGACTTTC
TRBV7-2	few	TRBJ2-2	TRBD1	CASSHSRDRAHTGELFF	TGTGCCAGCAGCCATAGCCGGGACAGGGCACACACCGGGGAGCTGTTTTTT
TRBV6-6	NA	TRBJ2-7	TRBD2	CASSTSWGGIRNEQYF	TGTGCCAGCAGTACCTCCTGGGGGGGAATTAGGAACGAGCAGTACTTC
TRBV28	NA	TRBJ2-3	TRBD1	CASSLRGQSTDTQYF	TGTGCCAGCAGTTTGAGGGGACAGAGCACAGATACGCAGTATTTT
TRBV6-5	few	TRBJ2-5	NA	CASSYAHREGGTQYF	TGTGCCAGCAGTTACGCGCACAGGGAAGGGGGGACCCAGTACTTC
TRBV28	NA	TRBJ1-4	TRBD1	CASSWDRALSTNEKLFF	TGTGCCAGCAGCTGGGACAGAGCCTTATCAACTAATGAAAAACTGTTTTTT
TRBV6-6	NA	TRBJ1-1	TRBD1	CASSPPGQMNTEAFF	TGTGCCAGCAGTCCCCCGGGACAGATGAACACTGAAGCTTTCTTT
TRBV14	NA	TRBJ2-1	NA	CASSQQRQVNEQFF	TGTGCCAGCAGCCAACAAAGACAGGTTAATGAGCAGTTCTTC
TRBV6-5	NA	TRBJ2-3	TRBD2	CASRPWAGVTDTQYF	TGTGCCAGCAGGCCGTGGGCGGGGGTCACAGATACGCAGTATTTT
TRBV7-9	NA	TRBJ1-1	NA	CASSTIGGTEAFF	TGTGCCAGCAGCACAATAGGGGGAACTGAAGCTTTCTTT
TRBV7-2	NA	TRBJ2-3	NA	CASSRIRSTDTQYF	TGTGCCAGCAGCAGAATCCGGAGCACAGATACGCAGTATTTT
TRBV6-1	NA	TRBJ1-1	NA	CASSAREGLRAFF	TGTGCCAGCAGTGCCCGTGAAGGCCTGAGGGCTTTCTTT
TRBV7-2	NA	TRBJ2-7	TRBD2	CASTSSPSGSYEQYF	TGTGCCAGCACTTCCTCGCCTAGCGGGAGCTACGAGCAGTACTTC
TRBV2	NA	TRBJ2-3	TRBD1	CASRRTTGDSDTQYF	TGTGCCAGCAGACGGACGACAGGGGATTCGGATACGCAGTATTTT
TRBV5-6	NA	TRBJ2-1	TRBD2	CASSPDRTSGRYDEQFF	TGTGCCAGCAGCCCCGACCGGACTAGCGGGAGATATGATGAGCAGTTCTTC
TRBV21-1	NA	TRBJ2-3	NA	CASIPSWGGICTDTQYF	TGTGCCAGCATCCCCTCTTGGGGGGGGATATGCACAGATACGCAGTATTTT
TRBV15	NA	TRBJ2-5	NA	CATSRDGGNQETQYF	TGTGCCACCAGCAGAGATGGAGGGAATCAAGAGACCCAGTACTTC
TRBV20-1	NA	TRBJ2-5	NA	CSGSSEETQYF	TGCAGTGGTTCTAGCGAAGAGACCCAGTACTTC
TRBV6-5	NA	TRBJ2-5	NA	CASSYSNLVYETQYF	TGTGCCAGCAGTTACTCGAACTTGGTTTATGAGACCCAGTACTTC
TRBV7-9	few	TRBJ1-2	NA	CASSPRQETFYGYTF	TGTGCCAGCAGCCCCCGACAGGAAACTTTCTATGGCTACACCTTC
TRBV5-1	NA	TRBJ2-5	TRBD2	CASSLGLAGGLMETQYF	TGCGCCAGCAGCCTGGGACTAGCGGGAGGTTTGATGGAGACCCAGTACTTC
TRBV19	NA	TRBJ2-4	NA	CASSPLAGENIQYF	TGTGCCAGTAGTCCACTAGCCGGAGAAAACATTCAGTACTTC